Listed below are T cell receptor beta chains from one sample, sequenced in a study of blood T cells in healthy people across ages. Via MiXCR, TCRdb re-called the 5' RACE reads, giving one row per CDR3 protein. This table has some 1.6 million distinct CDR3 sequences, 34% appearing once. The sample taken for sequencing was blood. The receptor set was obtained from a woman aged 30 to 39 in good health. Each CDR3 is given with its conserved first and last residue. A D gene is named only where the DNA matches it firmly. Clone size, where shown, is once, few, many, or a class for clones that have expanded.

J,size,D,V,CDR3,DNA
TRBJ2-3,NA,NA,TRBV7-8,CASSFSGSLTSDTQYF,TGTGCCAGCAGCTTTTCTGGCAGCCTCACGTCAGATACGCAGTATTTT
TRBJ2-5,few,TRBD2,TRBV5-1,CAGLNSGSLEQYF,TGCGCCGGACTTAATAGCGGGAGCTTGGAGCAGTACTTC
TRBJ2-1,few,NA,TRBV20-1,CSAREFHEQFF,TGCAGTGCTAGAGAGTTCCATGAGCAGTTCTTC
TRBJ2-3,few,NA,TRBV6-1,CASRIGTRLLQTDTQYF,TGTGCCAGCAGAATCGGGACCAGGCTCTTACAAACAGATACGCAGTATTTT
TRBJ2-7,many,NA,TRBV29-1,CSVNKGPPYEQYF,TGCAGCGTAAACAAGGGCCCACCTTACGAGCAGTACTTC
TRBJ1-1,NA,NA,TRBV20-1,CSASGGWNTEAFF,TGCAGTGCTAGCGGGGGCTGGAACACTGAAGCTTTCTTT
TRBJ1-2,NA,NA,TRBV3-1,CASSQEGAVVYGYTF,TGTGCCAGCAGCCAAGAGGGGGCTGTGGTCTATGGCTACACCTTC
TRBJ2-7,NA,TRBD1,TRBV4-1,CASSHPPRTGGVVQYF,TGTGCCAGCAGCCACCCCCCCCGGACAGGGGGCGTAGTGCAGTACTTC
TRBJ2-6,NA,NA,TRBV10-3,CAMSPAGANVLTF,TGTGCCATGTCCCCTGCTGGGGCCAACGTCCTGACTTTC
TRBJ2-1,NA,TRBD2,TRBV10-3,CAISEREGPYNEQFF,TGTGCCATCAGTGAGCGGGAGGGCCCCTACAATGAGCAGTTCTTC
TRBJ2-3,NA,TRBD2,TRBV7-3,CASSSHAAGGMGTQYF,TGTGCCAGCAGCTCCCACGCGGCGGGAGGGATGGGTACGCAGTATTTT
TRBJ1-4,NA,NA,TRBV28,CASSLSLGSNEKLFF,TGTGCCAGCAGTTTATCCTTGGGGTCTAATGAAAAACTGTTTTTT
TRBJ2-1,NA,TRBD2,TRBV20-1,CSAYSGRAPSWYNEQFF,TGCAGTGCATATAGCGGGAGGGCTCCCTCATGGTACAATGAGCAGTTCTTC
TRBJ2-5,few,TRBD1,TRBV5-1,CASEEPRPGQGGQTQYF,TGCGCCAGTGAGGAACCTCGACCGGGACAGGGCGGACAGACCCAGTACTTC
TRBJ1-1,NA,TRBD1,TRBV5-1,CASRDRVGTEAFF,TGCGCCAGCAGGGACAGGGTGGGGACTGAAGCTTTCTTT
TRBJ1-2,once,NA,TRBV6-1,CASSSRGGNYGYTF,TGTGCCAGCAGCTCAAGGGGAGGGAACTATGGCTACACCTTC
TRBJ1-1,many,NA,TRBV29-1,CSVVVTEAFF,TGCAGCGTTGTAGTCACTGAAGCTTTCTTT
TRBJ2-7,NA,NA,TRBV7-3,CASSPQFGGHEQYF,TGTGCCAGCAGCCCCCAATTTGGGGGCCACGAGCAGTACTTC